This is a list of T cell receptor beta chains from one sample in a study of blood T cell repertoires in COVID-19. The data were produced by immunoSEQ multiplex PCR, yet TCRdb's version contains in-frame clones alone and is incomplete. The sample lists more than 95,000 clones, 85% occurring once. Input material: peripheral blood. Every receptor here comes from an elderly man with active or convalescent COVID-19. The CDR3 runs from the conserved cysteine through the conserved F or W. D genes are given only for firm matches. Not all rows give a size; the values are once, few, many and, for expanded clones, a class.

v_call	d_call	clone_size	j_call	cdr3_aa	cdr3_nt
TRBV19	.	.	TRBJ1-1	CASSMAGRTEAFF	TGTGCCAGTAGTATGGCAGGGCGGACTGAAGCTTTCTTT
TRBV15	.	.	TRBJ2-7	CATSIGDKEYF	TGTGCCACCAGCATAGGGGACAAAGAGTACTTC
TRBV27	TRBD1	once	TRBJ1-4	CASSPGQGRGYLPNLEKLFF	TGTGCCAGCAGCCCGGGACAGGGGAGGGGCTACTTACCCAACCTTGAAAAACTGTTTTTT
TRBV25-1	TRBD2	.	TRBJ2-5	CASSESAGGLETQYF	TGTGCCAGCAGTGAATCTGCGGGAGGGCTAGAGACCCAGTACTTC
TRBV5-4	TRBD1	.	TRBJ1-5	CASSPGQGMGASQHF	TGTGCCAGCAGCCCGGGACAGGGGATGGGTGCGTCCCAGCATTTT
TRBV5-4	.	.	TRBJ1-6	CASSSPRSGIFNSPLHF	TGTGCCAGCAGCTCGCCCCGGAGCGGAATTTTTAATTCACCCCTCCACTTT
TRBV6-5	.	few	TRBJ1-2	CASSNRDYGYTF	TGTGCCAGCAGTAACCGGGACTATGGCTACACCTTC
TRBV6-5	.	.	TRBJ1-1	CASSYRKHPVNTEAFF	TGTGCCAGCAGTTACCGTAAGCACCCGGTGAACACTGAAGCTTTCTTT
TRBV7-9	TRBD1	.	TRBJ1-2	CASSLHRGDYGYTF	TGTGCCAGCAGCTTACACAGGGGCGACTATGGCTACACCTTC
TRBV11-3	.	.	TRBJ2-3	CASSYEAPADTQYF	TGTGCCAGCAGCTATGAGGCGCCCGCAGATACGCAGTATTTT
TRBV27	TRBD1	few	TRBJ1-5	CASSSPGQGFDQPQHF	TGTGCCAGCAGTTCCCCGGGACAGGGGTTCGATCAGCCCCAGCATTTT
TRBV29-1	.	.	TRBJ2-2	CSASEGSTGELFF	TGCAGCGCATCGGAGGGGAGCACCGGGGAGCTGTTTTTT
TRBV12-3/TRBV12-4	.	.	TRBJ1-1	CASSFVKNTEAFF	TGTGCCAGCAGTTTCGTTAAGAACACTGAAGCTTTCTTT
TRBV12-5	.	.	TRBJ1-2	CASARGGYGYTF	TGTGCTAGTGCCCGGGGGGGTTACGGCTACACCTTC
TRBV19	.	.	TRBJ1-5	CASSNGGRGNQPQHF	TGTGCCAGTAGTAACGGGGGGCGCGGCAATCAGCCCCAGCATTTT
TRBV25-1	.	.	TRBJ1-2	CASSDWGGNYGYTF	TGTGCCAGCAGTGACTGGGGGGGCAACTATGGCTACACCTTC
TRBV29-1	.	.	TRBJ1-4	CSVGGRSEKLFF	TGCAGCGTTGGGGGGCGGAGTGAAAAACTGTTTTTT
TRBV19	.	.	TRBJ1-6	CASNQEASPLHF	TGTGCCAGTAACCAGGAGGCTTCACCCCTCCACTTT
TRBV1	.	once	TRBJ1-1	CTSSQDWSGTEAFF	TGCACCAGCAGCCAAGATTGGTCGGGGACTGAAGCTTTCTTT
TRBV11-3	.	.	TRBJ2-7	CASSPGGSAASYEQYF	TGTGCCAGCAGCCCTGGGGGCTCCGCGGCTTCCTACGAGCAGTACTTC
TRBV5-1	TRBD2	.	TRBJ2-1	CASSQTGRNYNEQFF	TGCGCCAGCAGTCAGACCGGGAGGAACTACAATGAGCAGTTCTTC
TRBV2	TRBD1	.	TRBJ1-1	CASSESGGGTEAFF	TGTGCCAGCAGTGAATCAGGGGGAGGCACTGAAGCTTTCTTT
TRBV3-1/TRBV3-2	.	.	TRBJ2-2	CASSRALRASRNTGELFF	TGTGCCAGCAGCCGGGCGTTGAGGGCATCACGGAACACCGGGGAGCTGTTTTTT
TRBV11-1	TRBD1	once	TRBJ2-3	CASSLEGQGAADTQYF	TGTGCCAGCAGCTTAGAAGGACAGGGGGCTGCAGATACGCAGTATTTT
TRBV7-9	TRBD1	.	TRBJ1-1	CASSPTGVNTEAFF	TGTGCCAGCAGCCCGACAGGGGTTAACACTGAAGCTTTCTTT
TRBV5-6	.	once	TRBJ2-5	CASSLMASPQETQYF	TGTGCCAGCAGCTTGATGGCTAGCCCCCAAGAGACCCAGTACTTC
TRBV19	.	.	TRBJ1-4	CASRIGGATNEKLFF	TGTGCCAGTAGAATCGGGGGTGCAACTAATGAAAAACTGTTTTTT
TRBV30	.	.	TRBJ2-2	CAWTPTTGPGELFF	TGTGCCTGGACCCCGACCACAGGACCCGGGGAGCTGTTTTTT
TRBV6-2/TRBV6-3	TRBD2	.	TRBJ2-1	CASSRPTSGGYNEQFF	TGTGCCAGCAGCCGCCCTACTAGCGGGGGTTACAATGAGCAGTTCTTC
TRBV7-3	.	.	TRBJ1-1	CASSHAVGAEAFF	TGTGCCAGCAGCCACGCGGTTGGCGCTGAAGCTTTCTTT
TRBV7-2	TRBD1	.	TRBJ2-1	CASRPGQGGYNEQFF	TGTGCCAGCAGGCCGGGACAGGGTGGTTACAATGAGCAGTTCTTC
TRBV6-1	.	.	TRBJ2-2	CASSEGINTGELFF	TGTGCCAGCAGTGAAGGTATAAACACCGGGGAGCTGTTTTTT
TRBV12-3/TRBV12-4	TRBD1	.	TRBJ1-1	CASSNRGFTEAFF	TGTGCCAGCAGTAACAGGGGTTTCACTGAAGCTTTCTTT
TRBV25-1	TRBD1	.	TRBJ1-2	CASSQGEQAYGYTF	TGTGCCAGCAGCCAGGGGGAACAGGCCTATGGCTACACCTTC
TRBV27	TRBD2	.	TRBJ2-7	CASSLGGGSSYEQYF	TGTGCCAGCAGTTTAGGGGGGGGGAGCTCCTACGAGCAGTACTTC
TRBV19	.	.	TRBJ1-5	CASSIKQGSYQPQHF	TGTGCCAGTAGTATTAAGCAGGGGTCCTATCAGCCCCAGCATTTT
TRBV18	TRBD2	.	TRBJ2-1	CASSPTSGGSYNEQFF	TGTGCCAGCTCACCTACTAGCGGGGGCTCCTACAATGAGCAGTTCTTC
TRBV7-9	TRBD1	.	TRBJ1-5	CASSRTGNQPQHF	TGTGCCAGCAGTCGGACAGGGAATCAGCCCCAGCATTTT
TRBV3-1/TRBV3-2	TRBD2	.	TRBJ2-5	CASSQHGWQGLAGEETQYF	TGTGCCAGCAGCCAACACGGCTGGCAGGGACTAGCGGGAGAAGAGACCCAGTACTTC
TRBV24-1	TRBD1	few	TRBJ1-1	CATSDFTGGAFF	TGTGCCACCAGTGATTTTACAGGGGGGGCTTTCTTT
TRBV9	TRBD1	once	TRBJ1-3	CASSVQPGQPGNTIYF	TGTGCCAGCAGCGTACAACCGGGACAGCCTGGAAACACCATATATTTT
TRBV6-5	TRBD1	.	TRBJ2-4	CASSLGDREKNIQYF	TGTGCCAGCAGCCTCGGGGACAGGGAAAAAAACATTCAGTACTTC
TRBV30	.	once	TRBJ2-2	CAWSPTGITGELFF	TGTGCCTGGAGTCCTACAGGGATCACCGGGGAGCTGTTTTTT
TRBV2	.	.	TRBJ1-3	CASSEWAGSGNTIYF	TGTGCCAGCAGTGAATGGGCAGGCTCTGGAAACACCATATATTTT
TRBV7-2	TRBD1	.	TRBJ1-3	CASNTGGTHSGNTIYF	TGTGCCAGCAACACAGGGGGCACCCACTCTGGAAACACCATATATTTT